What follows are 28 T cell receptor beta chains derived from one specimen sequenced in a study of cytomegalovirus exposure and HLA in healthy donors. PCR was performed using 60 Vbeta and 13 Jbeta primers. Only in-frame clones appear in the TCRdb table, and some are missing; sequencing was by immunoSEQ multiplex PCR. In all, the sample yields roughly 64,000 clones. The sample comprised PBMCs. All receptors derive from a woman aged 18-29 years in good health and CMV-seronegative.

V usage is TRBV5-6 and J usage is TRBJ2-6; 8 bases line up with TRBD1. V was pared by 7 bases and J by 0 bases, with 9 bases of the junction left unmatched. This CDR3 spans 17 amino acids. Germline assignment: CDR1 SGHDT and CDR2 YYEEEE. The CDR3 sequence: CASSRGQAISGANVLTF. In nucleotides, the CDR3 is TGTGCCAGCTCGAGGGGACAGGCCATCTCTGGGGCCAACGTCCTGACTTTC. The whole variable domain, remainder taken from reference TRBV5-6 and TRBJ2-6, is DAGVTQSPTHLIKTRGQQVTLRCSPKSGHDTVSWYQQALGQGPQFIFQYYEEEERQRGNFPDRFSGHQFPNYSSELNVNALLLGDSALYLCASSRGQAISGANVLTFGAGSRLTVL.

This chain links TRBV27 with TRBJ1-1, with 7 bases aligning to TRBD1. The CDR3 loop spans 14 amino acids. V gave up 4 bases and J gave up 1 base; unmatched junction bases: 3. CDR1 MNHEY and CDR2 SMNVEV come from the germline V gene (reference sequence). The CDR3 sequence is CASSSTGTNTEAFF. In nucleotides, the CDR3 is TGTGCCAGCAGTTCGACAGGGACGAACACTGAAGCTTTCTTT.

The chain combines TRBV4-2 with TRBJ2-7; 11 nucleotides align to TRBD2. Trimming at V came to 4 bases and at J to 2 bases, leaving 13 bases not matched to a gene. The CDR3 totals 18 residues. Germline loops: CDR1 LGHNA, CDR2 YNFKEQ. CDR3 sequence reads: CASSRHELAGDQTYEQYF. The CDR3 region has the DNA TGTGCCAGCAGCCGCCACGAACTAGCGGGAGACCAGACCTACGAGCAGTACTTC.

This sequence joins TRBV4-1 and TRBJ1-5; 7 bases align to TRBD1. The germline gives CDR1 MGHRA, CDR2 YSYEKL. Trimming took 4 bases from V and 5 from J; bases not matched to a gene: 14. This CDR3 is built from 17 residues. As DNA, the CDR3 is TGCGCCAGCAGCCGGCAGGGGGTCGTAACGAAGGATCAGCCCCAGCATTTT. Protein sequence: CASSRQGVVTKDQPQHF.

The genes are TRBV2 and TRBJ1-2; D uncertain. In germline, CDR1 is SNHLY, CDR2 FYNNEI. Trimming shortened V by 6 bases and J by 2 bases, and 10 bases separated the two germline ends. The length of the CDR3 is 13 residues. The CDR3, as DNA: TGTGCCAGCAGGAGGGTTGGAAACTATGGCTACACCTTC. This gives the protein CASRRVGNYGYTF.

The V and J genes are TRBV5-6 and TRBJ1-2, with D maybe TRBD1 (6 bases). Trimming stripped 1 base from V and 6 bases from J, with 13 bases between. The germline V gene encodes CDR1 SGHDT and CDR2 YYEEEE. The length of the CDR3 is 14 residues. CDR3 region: CASSLYRVGNGYTF. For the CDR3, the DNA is TGTGCCAGCAGCTTGTACAGGGTTGGGAATGGCTACACCTTC.

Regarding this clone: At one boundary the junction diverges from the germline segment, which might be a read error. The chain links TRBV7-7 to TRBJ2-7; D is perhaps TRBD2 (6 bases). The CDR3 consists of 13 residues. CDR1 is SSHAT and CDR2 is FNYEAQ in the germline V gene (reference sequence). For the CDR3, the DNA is TGTGCTAGCAGCCCGGGGCGGGGCTACGAGCAGTACTTC. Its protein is CASSPGRGYEQYF.

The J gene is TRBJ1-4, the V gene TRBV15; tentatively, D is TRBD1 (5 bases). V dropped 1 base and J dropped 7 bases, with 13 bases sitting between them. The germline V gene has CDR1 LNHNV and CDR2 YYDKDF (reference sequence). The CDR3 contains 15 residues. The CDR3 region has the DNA TGTGCCACCAGCAGAGGGGGACTCGGGAGTGAAAAACTGTTTTTT. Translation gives CATSRGGLGSEKLFF.

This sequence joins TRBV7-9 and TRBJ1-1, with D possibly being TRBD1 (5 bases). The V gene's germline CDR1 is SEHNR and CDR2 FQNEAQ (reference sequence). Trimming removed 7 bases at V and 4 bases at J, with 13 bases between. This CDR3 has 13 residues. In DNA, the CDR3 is TGTGCCAGCACCGTTCGGGGGGGCACTGAAGCTTTCTTT. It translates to CASTVRGGTEAFF.

The DNA of the CDR3 is TGTGCCAGCAGCCAAGAGTCTACCCCAGGGTGGGTCACAGATACGCAGTATTTT. Protein product: CASSQESTPGWVTDTQYF. J is TRBJ2-3 and V is TRBV14, with D possibly being TRBD1 (5 bases). The CDR3 is 18 amino acids. Germline values: CDR1 SGHDN, CDR2 FVKESK. Trimming shortened V by 0 bases and J by 2 bases, and 18 bases separated the two germline ends.

The CDR3 nucleotides read TGCAGCGTTCAGACAGGGGGAGGGTATGGCTACACCTTC. Translated, it gives CSVQTGGGYGYTF. The V call is TRBV29-1, the J call TRBJ1-2, with 9 bases that match TRBD1. Germline loops: CDR1 SQVTM, CDR2 ANQGSEA. V shed 5 bases and J 5 bases; nucleotides not matched to a gene: 6. The CDR3 consists of 13 residues.

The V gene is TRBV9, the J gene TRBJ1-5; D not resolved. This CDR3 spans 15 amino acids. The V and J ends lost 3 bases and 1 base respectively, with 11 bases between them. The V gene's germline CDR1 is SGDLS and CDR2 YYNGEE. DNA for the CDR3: TGTGCCAGCAGCGGGACTGGTTCGAGCAATCAGCCCCAGCATTTT. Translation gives CASSGTGSSNQPQHF.

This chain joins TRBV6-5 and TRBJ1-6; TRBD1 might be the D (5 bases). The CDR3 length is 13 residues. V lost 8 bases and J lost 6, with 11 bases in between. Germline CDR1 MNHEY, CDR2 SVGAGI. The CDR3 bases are TGTGCCAGCGGAGGGGATATTAATTCACCCCTCCACTTT. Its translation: CASGGDINSPLHF.

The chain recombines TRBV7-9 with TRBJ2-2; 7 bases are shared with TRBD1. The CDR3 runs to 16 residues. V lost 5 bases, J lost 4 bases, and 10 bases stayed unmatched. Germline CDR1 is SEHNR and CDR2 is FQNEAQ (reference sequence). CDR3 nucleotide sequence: TGTGCCAGCAGCCTGCGGACACAGGGGAGCACCGGGGAGCTGTTTTTT. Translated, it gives CASSLRTQGSTGELFF.

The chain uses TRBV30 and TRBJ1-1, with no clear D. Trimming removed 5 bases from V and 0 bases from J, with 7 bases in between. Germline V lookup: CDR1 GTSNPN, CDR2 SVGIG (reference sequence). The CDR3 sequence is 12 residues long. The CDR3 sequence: CAWEQVNTEAFF. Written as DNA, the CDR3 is TGTGCCTGGGAACAAGTGAACACTGAAGCTTTCTTT.

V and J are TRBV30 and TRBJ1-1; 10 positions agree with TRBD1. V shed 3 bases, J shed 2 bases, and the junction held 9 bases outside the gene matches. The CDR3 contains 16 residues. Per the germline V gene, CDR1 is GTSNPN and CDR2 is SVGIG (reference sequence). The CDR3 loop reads CAWRLGTGVINTEAFF. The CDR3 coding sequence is TGTGCCTGGAGGCTCGGGACAGGGGTTATCAACACTGAAGCTTTCTTT.

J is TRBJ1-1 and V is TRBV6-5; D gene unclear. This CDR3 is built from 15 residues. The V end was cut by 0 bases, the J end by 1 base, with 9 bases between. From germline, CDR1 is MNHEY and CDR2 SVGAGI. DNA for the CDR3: TGTGCCAGCAGTTACTCTCTCCGCGGGAACACTGAAGCTTTCTTT. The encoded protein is CASSYSLRGNTEAFF.

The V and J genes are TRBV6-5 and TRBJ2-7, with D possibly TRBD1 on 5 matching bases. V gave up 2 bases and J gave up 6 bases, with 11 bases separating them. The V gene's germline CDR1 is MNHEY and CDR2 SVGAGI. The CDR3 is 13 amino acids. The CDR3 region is CASSYAGLSEQYF. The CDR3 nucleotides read TGTGCCAGCAGTTACGCAGGGCTAAGCGAGCAGTACTTC.

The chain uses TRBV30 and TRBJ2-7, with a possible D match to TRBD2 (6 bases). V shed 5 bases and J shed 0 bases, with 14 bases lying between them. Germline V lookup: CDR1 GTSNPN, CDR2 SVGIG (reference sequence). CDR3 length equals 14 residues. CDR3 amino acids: CAWGLRGISYEQYF. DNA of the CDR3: TGTGCCTGGGGCCTTCGCGGGATCTCCTACGAGCAGTACTTC. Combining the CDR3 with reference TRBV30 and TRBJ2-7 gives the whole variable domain SQTIHQWPATLVQPVGSPLSLECTVEGTSNPNLYWYRQAAGRGLQLLFYSVGIGQISSEVPQNLSASRPQDRQFILSSKKLLLSDSGFYLCAWGLRGISYEQYFGPGTRLTVT.

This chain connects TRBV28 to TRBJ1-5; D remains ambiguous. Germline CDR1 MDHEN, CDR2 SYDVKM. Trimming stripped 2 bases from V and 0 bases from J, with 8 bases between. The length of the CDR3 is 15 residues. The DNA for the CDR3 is TGTGCCAGCAGTTTAGCCGGTTATAGCAATCAGCCCCAGCATTTT. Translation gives CASSLAGYSNQPQHF.

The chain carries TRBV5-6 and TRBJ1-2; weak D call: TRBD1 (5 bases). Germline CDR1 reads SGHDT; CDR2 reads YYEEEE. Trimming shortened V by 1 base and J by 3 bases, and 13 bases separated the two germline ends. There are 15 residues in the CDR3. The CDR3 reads CASSLPKAGHYGYTF. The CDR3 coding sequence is TGTGCCAGCAGCTTGCCTAAGGCAGGGCACTATGGCTACACCTTC.

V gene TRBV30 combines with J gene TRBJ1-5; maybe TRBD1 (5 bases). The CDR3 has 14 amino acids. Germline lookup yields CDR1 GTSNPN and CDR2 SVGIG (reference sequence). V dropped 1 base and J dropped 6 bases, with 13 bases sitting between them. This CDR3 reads CAWSDLGGGQPQHF. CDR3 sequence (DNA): TGTGCCTGGAGTGACCTCGGGGGTGGTCAGCCCCAGCATTTT.

CDR3 nucleotides: TGTGCCAGCAGTGAAGACAGCGAAGCTTTCTTT. It translates to CASSEDSEAFF. V usage is TRBV6-5 and J usage is TRBJ1-1, with D perhaps TRBD1 (5 bases). CDR1 is MNHEY, CDR2 SVGAGI, per germline. This CDR3 has 11 residues. The V end was cut by 5 bases, the J end by 8 bases, with 9 bases between.

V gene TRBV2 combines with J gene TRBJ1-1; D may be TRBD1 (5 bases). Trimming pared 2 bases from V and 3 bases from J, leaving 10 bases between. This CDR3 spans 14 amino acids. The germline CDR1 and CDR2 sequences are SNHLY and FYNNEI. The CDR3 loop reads CASSENGRDTEAFF. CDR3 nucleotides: TGTGCCAGCAGTGAAAATGGCAGGGACACTGAAGCTTTCTTT.

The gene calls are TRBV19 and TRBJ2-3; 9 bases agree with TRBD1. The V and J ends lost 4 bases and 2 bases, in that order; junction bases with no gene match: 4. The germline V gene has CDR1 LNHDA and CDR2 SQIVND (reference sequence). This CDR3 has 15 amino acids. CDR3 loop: CASSRGQGLTDTQYF. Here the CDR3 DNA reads TGTGCCAGTAGTAGGGGACAGGGTCTCACAGATACGCAGTATTTT. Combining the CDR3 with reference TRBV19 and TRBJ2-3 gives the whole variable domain DGGITQSPKYLFRKEGQNVTLSCEQNLNHDAMYWYRQDPGQGLRLIYYSQIVNDFQKGDIAEGYSVSREKKESFPLTVTSAQKNPTAFYLCASSRGQGLTDTQYFGPGTRLTVL.

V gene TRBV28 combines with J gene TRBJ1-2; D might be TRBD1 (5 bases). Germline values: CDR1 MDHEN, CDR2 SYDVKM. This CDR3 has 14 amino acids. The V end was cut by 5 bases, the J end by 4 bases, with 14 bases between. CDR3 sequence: CASSRKGSLYGYTF. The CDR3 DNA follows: TGTGCCAGCAGTCGAAAGGGGTCCCTCTATGGCTACACCTTC.

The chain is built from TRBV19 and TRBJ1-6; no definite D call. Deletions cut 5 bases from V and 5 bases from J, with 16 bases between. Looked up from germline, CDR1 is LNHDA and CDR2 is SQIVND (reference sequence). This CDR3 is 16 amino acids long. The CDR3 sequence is CASSPWRAPNNSPLHF. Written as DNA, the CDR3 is TGTGCCAGTAGTCCATGGAGGGCCCCAAATAATTCACCCCTCCACTTT.

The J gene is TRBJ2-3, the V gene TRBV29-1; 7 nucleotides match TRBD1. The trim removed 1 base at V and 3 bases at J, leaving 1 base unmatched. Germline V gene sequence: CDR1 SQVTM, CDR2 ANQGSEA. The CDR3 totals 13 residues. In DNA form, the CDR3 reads TGCAGCGTTGAAGGACAGGGAACAGATACGCAGTATTTT. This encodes CSVEGQGTDTQYF.